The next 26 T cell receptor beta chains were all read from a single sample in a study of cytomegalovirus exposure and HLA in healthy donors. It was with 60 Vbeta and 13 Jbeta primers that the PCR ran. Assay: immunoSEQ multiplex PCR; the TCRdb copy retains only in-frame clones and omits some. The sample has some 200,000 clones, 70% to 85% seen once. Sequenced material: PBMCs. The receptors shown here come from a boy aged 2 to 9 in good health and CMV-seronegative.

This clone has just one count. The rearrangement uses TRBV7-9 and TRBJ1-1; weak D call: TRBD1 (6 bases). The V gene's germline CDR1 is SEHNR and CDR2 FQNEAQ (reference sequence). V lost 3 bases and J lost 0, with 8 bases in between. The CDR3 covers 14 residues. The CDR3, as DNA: TGTGCCAGCAGCTTCGACAGGTTGAACACTGAAGCTTTCTTT. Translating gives CASSFDRLNTEAFF.

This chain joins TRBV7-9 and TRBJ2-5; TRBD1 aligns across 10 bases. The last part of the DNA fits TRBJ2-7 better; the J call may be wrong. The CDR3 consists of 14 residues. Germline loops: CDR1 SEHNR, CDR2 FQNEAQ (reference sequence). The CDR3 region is CASRSGTGVYEQYF. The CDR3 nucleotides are TGTGCCAGCAGGTCCGGGACAGGGGTCTACGAGCAGTACTTC.

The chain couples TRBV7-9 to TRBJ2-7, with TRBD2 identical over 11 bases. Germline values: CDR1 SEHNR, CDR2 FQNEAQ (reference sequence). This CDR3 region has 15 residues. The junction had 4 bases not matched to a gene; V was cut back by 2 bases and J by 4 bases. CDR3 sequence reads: CASSLMLAGGYEQYF. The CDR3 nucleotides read TGTGCCAGCAGCTTAATGCTAGCGGGGGGATACGAGCAGTACTTC. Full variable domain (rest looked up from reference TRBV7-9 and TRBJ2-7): DTGVSQNPRHKITKRGQNVTFRCDPISEHNRLYWYRQTLGQGPEFLTYFQNEAQLEKSRLLSDRFSAERPKGSFSTLEIQRTEQGDSAMYLCASSLMLAGGYEQYFGPGTRLTVT.

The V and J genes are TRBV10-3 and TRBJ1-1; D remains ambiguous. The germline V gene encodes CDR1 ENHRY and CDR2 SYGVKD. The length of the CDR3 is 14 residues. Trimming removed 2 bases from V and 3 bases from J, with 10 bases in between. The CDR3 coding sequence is TGTGCCATCAGTGAGATCGGAGGTTACACTGAAGCTTTCTTT. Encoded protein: CAISEIGGYTEAFF.

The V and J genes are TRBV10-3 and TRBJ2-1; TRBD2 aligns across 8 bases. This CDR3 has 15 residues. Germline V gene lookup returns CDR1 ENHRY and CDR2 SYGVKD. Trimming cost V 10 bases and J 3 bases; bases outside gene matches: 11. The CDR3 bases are TGTGCCACCGGGGGGGGCGGGGGGTTCTACAATGAGCAGTTCTTC. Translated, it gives CATGGGGGFYNEQFF.

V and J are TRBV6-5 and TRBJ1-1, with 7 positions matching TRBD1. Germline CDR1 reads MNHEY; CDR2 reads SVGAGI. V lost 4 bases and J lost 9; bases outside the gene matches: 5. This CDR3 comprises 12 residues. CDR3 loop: CASSSSDRQAFF. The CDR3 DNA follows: TGTGCCAGCAGTTCGTCGGACAGGCAAGCTTTCTTT.

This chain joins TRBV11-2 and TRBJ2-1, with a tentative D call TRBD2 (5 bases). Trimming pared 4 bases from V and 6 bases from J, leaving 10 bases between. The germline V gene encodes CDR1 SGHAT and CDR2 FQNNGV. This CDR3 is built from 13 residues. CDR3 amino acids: CASSSTRGNEQFF. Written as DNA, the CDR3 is TGTGCCAGCAGCTCTACTCGGGGCAATGAGCAGTTCTTC.

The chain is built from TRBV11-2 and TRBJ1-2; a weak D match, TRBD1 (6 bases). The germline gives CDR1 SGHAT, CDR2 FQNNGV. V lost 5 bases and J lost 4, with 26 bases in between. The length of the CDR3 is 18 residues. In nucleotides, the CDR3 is TGTGCCAGCAGCCCTCTCTCGGGCCTCCCGAACAGGGTCTATGGCTACACCTTC. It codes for CASSPLSGLPNRVYGYTF.

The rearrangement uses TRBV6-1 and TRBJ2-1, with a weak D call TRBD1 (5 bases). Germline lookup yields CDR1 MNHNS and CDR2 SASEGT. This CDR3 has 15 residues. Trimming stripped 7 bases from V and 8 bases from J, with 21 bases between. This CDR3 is CASTILTEGSHEQFF. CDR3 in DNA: TGTGCCAGCACCATCCTGACAGAAGGTAGCCATGAGCAGTTCTTC.

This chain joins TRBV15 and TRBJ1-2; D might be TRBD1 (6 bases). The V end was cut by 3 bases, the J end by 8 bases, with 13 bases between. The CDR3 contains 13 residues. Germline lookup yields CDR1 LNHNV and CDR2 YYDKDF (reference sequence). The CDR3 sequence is CATSSRGSWGYTF. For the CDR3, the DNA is TGTGCCACCAGCAGCAGGGGTTCGTGGGGCTACACCTTC.

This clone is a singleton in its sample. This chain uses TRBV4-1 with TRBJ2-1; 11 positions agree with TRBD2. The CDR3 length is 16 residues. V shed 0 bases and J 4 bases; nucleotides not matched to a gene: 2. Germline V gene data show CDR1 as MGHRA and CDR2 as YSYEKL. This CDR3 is CASSQDSGGAYNEQFF. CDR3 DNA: TGCGCCAGCAGCCAAGATAGCGGGGGGGCGTACAATGAGCAGTTCTTC.

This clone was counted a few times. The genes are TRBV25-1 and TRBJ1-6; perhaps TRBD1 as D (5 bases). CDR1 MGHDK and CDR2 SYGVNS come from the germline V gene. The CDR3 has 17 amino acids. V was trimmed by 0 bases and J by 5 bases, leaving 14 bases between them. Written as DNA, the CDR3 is TGTGCCAGCAGTGAATACAGGGTCGATCGGAATAATTCACCCCTCCACTTT. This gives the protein CASSEYRVDRNNSPLHF.

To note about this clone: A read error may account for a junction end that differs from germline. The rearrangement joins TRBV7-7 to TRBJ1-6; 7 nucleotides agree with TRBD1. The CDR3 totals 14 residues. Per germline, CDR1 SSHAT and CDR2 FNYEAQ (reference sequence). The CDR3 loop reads CASSSLDRVPPLHF. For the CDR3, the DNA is TGTGCTAGCAGCTCCCTAGACAGGGTTCCACCCCTCCACTTT.

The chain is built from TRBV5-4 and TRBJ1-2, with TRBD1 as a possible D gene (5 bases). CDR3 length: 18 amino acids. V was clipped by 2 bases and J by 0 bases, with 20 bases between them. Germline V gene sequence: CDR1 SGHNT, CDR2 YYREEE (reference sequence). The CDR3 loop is CASSLFRGGLGANYGYTF. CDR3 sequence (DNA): TGTGCCAGCAGCTTATTCCGGGGAGGTTTGGGGGCTAACTATGGCTACACCTTC.

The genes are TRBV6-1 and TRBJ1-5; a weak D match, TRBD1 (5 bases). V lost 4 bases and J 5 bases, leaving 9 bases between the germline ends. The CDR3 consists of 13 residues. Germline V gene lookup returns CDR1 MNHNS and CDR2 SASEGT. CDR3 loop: CASSARVYQPQHF. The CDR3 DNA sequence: TGTGCCAGCAGTGCCAGGGTGTATCAGCCCCAGCATTTT.

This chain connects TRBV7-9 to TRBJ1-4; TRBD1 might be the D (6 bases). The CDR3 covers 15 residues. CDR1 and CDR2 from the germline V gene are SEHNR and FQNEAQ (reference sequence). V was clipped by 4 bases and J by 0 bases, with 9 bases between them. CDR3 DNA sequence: TGTGCCAGCAGCTCCGGGACAACAACTAATGAAAAACTGTTTTTT. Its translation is CASSSGTTTNEKLFF.

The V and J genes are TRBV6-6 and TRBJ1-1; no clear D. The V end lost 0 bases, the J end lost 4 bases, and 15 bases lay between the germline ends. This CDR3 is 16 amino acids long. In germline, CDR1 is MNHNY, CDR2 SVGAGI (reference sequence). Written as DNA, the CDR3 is TGTGCCAGCAGTTACTCGACGGGAAATAAAATCACTGAAGCTTTCTTT. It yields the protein CASSYSTGNKITEAFF.

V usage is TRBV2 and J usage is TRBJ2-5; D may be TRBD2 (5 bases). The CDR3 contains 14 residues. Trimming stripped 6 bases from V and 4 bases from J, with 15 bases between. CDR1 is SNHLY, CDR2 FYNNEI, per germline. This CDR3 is CASSGDGRGETQYF. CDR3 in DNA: TGTGCCAGCAGCGGTGATGGTCGGGGAGAGACCCAGTACTTC.

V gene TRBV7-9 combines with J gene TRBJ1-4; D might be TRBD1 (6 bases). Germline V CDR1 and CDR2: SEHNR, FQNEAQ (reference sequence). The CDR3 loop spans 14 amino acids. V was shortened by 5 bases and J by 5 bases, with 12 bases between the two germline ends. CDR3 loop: CASSQEGGNEKLFF. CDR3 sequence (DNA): TGTGCCAGCAGCCAGGAAGGGGGAAATGAAAAACTGTTTTTT. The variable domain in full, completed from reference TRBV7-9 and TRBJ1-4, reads DTGVSQNPRHKITKRGQNVTFRCDPISEHNRLYWYRQTLGQGPEFLTYFQNEAQLEKSRLLSDRFSAERPKGSFSTLEIQRTEQGDSAMYLCASSQEGGNEKLFFGSGTQLSVL.

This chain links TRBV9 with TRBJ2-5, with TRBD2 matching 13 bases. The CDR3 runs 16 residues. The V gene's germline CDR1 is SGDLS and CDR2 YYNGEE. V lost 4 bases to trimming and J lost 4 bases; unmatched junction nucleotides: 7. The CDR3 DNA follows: TGTGCCAGCAGCTCTGGACTAGCGGGGGCTCCAGAGACCCAGTACTTC. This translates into CASSSGLAGAPETQYF.

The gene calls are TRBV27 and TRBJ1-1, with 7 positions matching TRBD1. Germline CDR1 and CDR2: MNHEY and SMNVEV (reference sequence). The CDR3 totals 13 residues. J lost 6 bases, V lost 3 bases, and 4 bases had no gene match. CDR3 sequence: CASSLGTVSEAFF. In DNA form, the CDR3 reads TGTGCCAGCAGTTTGGGGACAGTCTCTGAAGCTTTCTTT.

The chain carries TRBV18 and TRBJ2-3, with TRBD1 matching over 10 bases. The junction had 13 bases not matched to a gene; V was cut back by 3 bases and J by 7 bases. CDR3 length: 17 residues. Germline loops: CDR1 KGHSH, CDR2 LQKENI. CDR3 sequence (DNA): TGTGCCAGCTCACCGGTCCGGGACAGGGGTCCTGTTTATACGCAGTATTTT. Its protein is CASSPVRDRGPVYTQYF.

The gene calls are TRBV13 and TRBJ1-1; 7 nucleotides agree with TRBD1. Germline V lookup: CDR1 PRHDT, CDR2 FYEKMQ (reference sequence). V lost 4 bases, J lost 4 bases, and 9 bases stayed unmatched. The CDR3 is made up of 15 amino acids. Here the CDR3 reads CASSSKEGAGTEAFF. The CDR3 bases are TGTGCCAGCAGCTCCAAGGAGGGGGCCGGCACTGAAGCTTTCTTT.

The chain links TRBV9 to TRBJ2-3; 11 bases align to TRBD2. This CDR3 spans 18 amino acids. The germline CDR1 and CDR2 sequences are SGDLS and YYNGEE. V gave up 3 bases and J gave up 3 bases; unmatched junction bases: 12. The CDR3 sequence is CASSDIAGGLWGTDTQYF. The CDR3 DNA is TGTGCCAGCAGCGACATAGCGGGGGGGCTCTGGGGTACAGATACGCAGTATTTT.

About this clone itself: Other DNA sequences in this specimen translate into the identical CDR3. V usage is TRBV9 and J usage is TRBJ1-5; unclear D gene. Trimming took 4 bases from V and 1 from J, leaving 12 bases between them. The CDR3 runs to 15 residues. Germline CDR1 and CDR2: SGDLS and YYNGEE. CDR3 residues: CASSLGGSSNQPQHF. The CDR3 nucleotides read TGTGCCAGCAGCCTGGGAGGGTCGAGCAATCAGCCCCAGCATTTT.

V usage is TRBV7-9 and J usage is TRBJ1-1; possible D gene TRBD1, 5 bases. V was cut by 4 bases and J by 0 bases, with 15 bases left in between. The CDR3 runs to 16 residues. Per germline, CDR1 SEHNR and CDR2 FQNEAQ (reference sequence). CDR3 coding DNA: TGTGCCAGCAGCTCATTAACAGGCAGCATGAACACTGAAGCTTTCTTT. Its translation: CASSSLTGSMNTEAFF.